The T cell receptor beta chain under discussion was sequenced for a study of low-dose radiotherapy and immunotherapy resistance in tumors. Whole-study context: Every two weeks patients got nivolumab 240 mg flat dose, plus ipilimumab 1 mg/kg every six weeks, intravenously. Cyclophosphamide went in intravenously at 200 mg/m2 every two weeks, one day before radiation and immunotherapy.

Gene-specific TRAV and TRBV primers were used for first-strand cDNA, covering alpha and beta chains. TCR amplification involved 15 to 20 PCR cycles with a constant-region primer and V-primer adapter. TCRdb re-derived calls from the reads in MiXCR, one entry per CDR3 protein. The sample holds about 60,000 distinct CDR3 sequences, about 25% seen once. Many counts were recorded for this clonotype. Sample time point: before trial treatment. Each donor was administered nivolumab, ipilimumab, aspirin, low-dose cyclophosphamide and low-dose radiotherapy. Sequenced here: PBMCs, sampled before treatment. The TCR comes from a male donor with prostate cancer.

The CDR3 sequence: CAWSTGVTGNTIYF. Here the CDR3 DNA reads TGTGCCTGGAGCACAGGGGTGACTGGAAACACCATATATTTT. The chain carries TRBV30 and TRBJ1-3; TRBD1 matches at 7 bases. This CDR3 is 14 amino acids long. Germline V CDR1 and CDR2: GTSNPN, SVGIG (reference sequence). With 3 bases clipped from V and 2 bases from J, the junction kept 4 bases outside the gene matches.